This T cell receptor (beta chain) was captured by sequencing in a study of blood T cell repertoires in COVID-19. Study details: Samples came from the United States, Italy and Spain, spanning acute and convalescent COVID-19. From T cells, B-cell-depleted T cells, or PBMCs came the material, which was cDNA or gDNA.

J was trimmed by 4 bases and V by 2 bases; bases with no gene match: 1. Looked up from germline, CDR1 is SGHRS and CDR2 is YFSETQ. The length of the CDR3 is 14 residues. As originally analysed: Amplification of reference gene primers provided the estimated nucleated cell counts. Clones were sequenced by immunoSEQ multiplex PCR, and TCRdb holds only the in-frame ones, with some missing. That table gives V, J and clone size, and the DNA gave D and trimming. The repertoire holds under 200,000 clones, with roughly four fifths as singletons. What was sequenced was peripheral blood. The chain couples TRBV5-1 to TRBJ2-3; TRBD2 matches at 10 bases. The clonotype comes from a woman in her thirties with acute or convalescent COVID-19. In DNA form, the CDR3 reads TGCGCCAGCAGCTTAGCGGGGGGGCCAGATACGCAGTATTTT. Amino acid sequence: CASSLAGGPDTQYF.